This T cell receptor (beta chain) was recorded in a study of technical replicates of blood from a handful of donors. This CDR3 has 13 amino acids. Germline CDR1 is GTSNPN and CDR2 is SVGIG (reference sequence). V lost 0 bases to trimming and J lost 2 bases, with 7 bases between them. Sequencing was performed with immunoSEQ multiplex PCR; in TCRdb, only in-frame clones are kept and a portion is missing. In the table there are roughly 70,000 clones, approximately 96% of which are singletons. What was sequenced was T cells isolated from PBMCs. The chain couples TRBV30 to TRBJ1-1; the D is unclear. The TCR sequence derives from a human donor in good health. The chain's CDR3 is CAWSVGLNTEAFF. The CDR3 bases are TGTGCCTGGAGTGTGGGCCTCAACACTGAAGCTTTCTTT.